A single sample is the source of the 6 T cell receptor beta chains below, sequenced in a study of OX40 agonist ivuxolimab in advanced cancers. This table comes from immunoSEQ multiplex PCR, and its TCRdb copy is limited to in-frame clones, with some not included. The profile shows over 150,000 clones, approximately 94% of them singletons. The sequenced sample was CD4+ or CD8+ T cells sorted from blood, obtained in a trial of the OX40 agonist ivuxolimab. The receptors stem from an adult with an advanced solid tumor such as melanoma, head and neck, liver or kidney cancer.

The chain is built from TRBV10-3 and TRBJ2-1; 7 bases are shared with TRBD2. The CDR3 length is 12 residues. The germline V gene has CDR1 ENHRY and CDR2 SYGVKD. The ends lost 8 bases at V and 9 bases at J; junction bases unmatched: 7. CDR3 nucleotide sequence: TGTGCCATCGGGGGGGACGAGAGTGAGCAGTTCTTC. Protein: CAIGGDESEQFF.

The V call is TRBV7-3, the J call TRBJ2-1; no clear D gene. The ends were cut back, 1 base at V and 6 bases at J, with 10 bases in the middle. The CDR3 totals 14 residues. Germline CDR1 reads SGHTA; CDR2 reads FQGTGA. CDR3 coding DNA: TGTGCCAGCAGCTTAAGCCGAAGCGTCAATGAGCAGTTCTTC. Amino acids: CASSLSRSVNEQFF.

This chain uses TRBV5-5 with TRBJ2-7, with D maybe TRBD2 (7 bases). The CDR3 runs to 14 residues. CDR1 and CDR2 from the germline V gene are SGHKS and YYEKEE (reference sequence). Trimming took off 3 bases at V and 1 base at J, with 11 bases between the two ends. The CDR3 region has the DNA TGTGCCAGCAGCTGGGAGGGACATTCCTACGAGCAGTACTTC. It is translated as CASSWEGHSYEQYF.

This CDR3 is CAIWSGQGLPQHF. For the CDR3, the DNA is TGTGCCATCTGGAGCGGACAGGGTTTGCCCCAGCATTTT. The chain recombines TRBV10-3 with TRBJ1-5, with 8 bases identical to TRBD1. The CDR3 extends over 13 amino acids. The germline gives CDR1 ENHRY, CDR2 SYGVKD. J lost 9 bases, V lost 8 bases, and 9 bases had no gene match.

This chain links TRBV18 with TRBJ1-1; tentatively, D is TRBD1 (5 bases). Trimming shortened V by 3 bases and J by 0 bases, and 14 bases separated the two germline ends. The CDR3 spans 16 residues. Germline lookup yields CDR1 KGHSH and CDR2 LQKENI. The CDR3 loop reads CASSPFDSSMNTEAFF. The CDR3 DNA is TGTGCCAGCTCACCCTTTGACAGCTCAATGAACACTGAAGCTTTCTTT.

The gene calls are TRBV6-6 and TRBJ1-4, with 7 bases that match TRBD1. The CDR3 has 14 amino acids. V lost 6 bases to trimming and J lost 8 bases; unmatched junction nucleotides: 9. The germline gives CDR1 MNHNY, CDR2 SVGAGI (reference sequence). CDR3 coding DNA: TGTGCCAGCAGGCCTCGACAGGGTAGCGAAAAACTGTTTTTT. Its protein product is CASRPRQGSEKLFF.